This passage covers 6 T cell receptor beta chains from one sample sequenced in a study of T cell responses to AZD1222 COVID-19 vaccine. The assay was immunoSEQ multiplex PCR, and TCRdb's table has in-frame clones only and misses some. The sample has about 97,000 clones, roughly 84% seen once. Sequenced material: peripheral blood, taken on day 0 of AZD1222 vaccination. All receptors come from an adult in good health.

The chain is built from TRBV4-3 and TRBJ2-3; 8 nucleotides align to TRBD2. The junction had 9 bases not matched to a gene; V was cut back by 0 bases and J by 10 bases. The CDR3 loop spans 15 amino acids. CDR1 and CDR2 (germline): LGHNA, YSLEER. The CDR3 bases are TGCGCCAGCAGCCAAGATCCTCGCGGGAGGCCCCCGCAGTATTTT. Translation gives CASSQDPRGRPPQYF.

Only one count was recorded for this clone. The chain uses TRBV7-8 and TRBJ2-7; 7 bases map to TRBD2. The CDR3 contains 15 residues. Per the germline V gene, CDR1 is SGHVS and CDR2 is FQNEAQ. Trimming cost V 0 bases and J 0 bases; bases outside gene matches: 2. The CDR3 region has the DNA TGTGCCAGCAGCTTAGCGGGGGGGACCTCCTACGAGCAGTACTTC. Protein: CASSLAGGTSYEQYF.

This clone was seen a few times. This chain uses TRBV2 with TRBJ1-2; 8 bases line up with TRBD1. CDR1 and CDR2 from the germline V gene are SNHLY and FYNNEI. The CDR3 loop spans 14 amino acids. Losses at the gene ends were 0 bases for V and 7 bases for J; bases not matched to a gene: 4. This CDR3 reads CASSEARTGLGYTF. The CDR3 region has the DNA TGTGCCAGCAGTGAAGCTAGGACAGGGCTTGGCTACACCTTC.

V gene TRBV11-1 combines with J gene TRBJ2-3; TRBD2 aligns across 8 bases. Germline lookup yields CDR1 SGHAT and CDR2 FQDESV (reference sequence). This CDR3 comprises 16 residues. The V gene end was trimmed by 4 bases and the J gene end by 2 bases; junction bases not matched to a gene: 8. The CDR3 loop is CASSSLSGKFTDTQYF. The CDR3, as DNA: TGTGCCAGCAGCTCCCTTAGCGGGAAATTCACAGATACGCAGTATTTT.

V usage is TRBV6-5 and J usage is TRBJ2-3; perhaps TRBD2 as D (6 bases). Germline V lookup: CDR1 MNHEY, CDR2 SVGAGI. Trimming pared 6 bases from V and 5 bases from J, leaving 9 bases between. The CDR3 totals 12 residues. CDR3 nucleotide sequence: TGTGCCAGCAGGCGGGATATAGATACGCAGTATTTT. Residues: CASRRDIDTQYF.

This clone turned up a few times. The chain is built from TRBV7-2 and TRBJ2-1; TRBD2 aligns across 7 bases. Germline lookup yields CDR1 SGHTA and CDR2 FQGNSA. V shed 1 base, J shed 6 bases, and the junction held 9 bases outside the gene matches. The CDR3 consists of 16 residues. The CDR3 here is CASSLGRTSVPNEQFF. The CDR3 DNA follows: TGTGCCAGCAGCTTAGGTCGGACTAGTGTCCCCAATGAGCAGTTCTTC.